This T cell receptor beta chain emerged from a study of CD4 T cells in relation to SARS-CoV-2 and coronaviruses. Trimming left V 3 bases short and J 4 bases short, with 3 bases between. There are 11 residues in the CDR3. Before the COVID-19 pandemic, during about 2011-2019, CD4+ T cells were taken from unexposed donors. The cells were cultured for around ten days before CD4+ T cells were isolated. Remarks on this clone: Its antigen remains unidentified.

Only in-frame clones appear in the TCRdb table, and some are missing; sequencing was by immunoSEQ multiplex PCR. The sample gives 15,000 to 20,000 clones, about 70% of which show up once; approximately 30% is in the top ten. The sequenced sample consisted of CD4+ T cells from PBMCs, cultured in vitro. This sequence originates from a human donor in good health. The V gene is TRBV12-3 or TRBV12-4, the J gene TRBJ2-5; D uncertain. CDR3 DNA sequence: TGTGCCAGCAGTTTTGGAGAGACCCAGTACTTC. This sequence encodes CASSFGETQYF.